This is a list of T cell receptor beta chains from one sample in a study of cytomegalovirus exposure and HLA in healthy donors. Libraries were prepared by immunoSEQ multiplex PCR; TCRdb keeps only in-frame clonotypes and omits some of them. This table lists 50,000 to 60,000 clones. Sequencing was done on a sample of PBMCs. These receptors were taken from a male donor in good health and CMV-seronegative. Each CDR3 is given with its conserved first and last residue.

CASSQEIYSYNEQFF,TRBV4-3,15
CAISEGGKTQYF,TRBV10-3,12
CASSGGLEEGQFF,TRBV4-3,13
CASSYNRGIEKLFF,TRBV6-6,14
CASRKSPGYEQYF,TRBV25-1,13
CAWSVPGSSYEQYF,TRBV30,14
CASRPRVPHEQYF,TRBV6-5,13
CASSPLGSGSPDKQYF,TRBV18,16
CASSPSGRRGTDTQYF,TRBV6-6,16
CASSPRDRGRETQYF,TRBV21-1,15
CASSWASGVSGELFF,TRBV10-2,15
CASSVGTGEETQYF,TRBV9,14
CASRKGTVLSYEQYF,TRBV2,15
CASSQPWAGEQFF,TRBV14,13
CASSHGGGDEKLFF,TRBV4-2,14
CASRQDNEKLFF,TRBV7-9,12
CASSEDIILSGNTIYF,TRBV7-2,16
CASSHNRQGLNTEAFF,TRBV27,16
CASRGDGTSTDTQYF,TRBV5-1,15
CSAEGQGFGETQYF,TRBV29-1,14
CASSAPGGELFF,TRBV9,12
CASSGTGTGAYGYTF,TRBV19,15
CASSKPGEWNEQFF,TRBV27,14
CASSLAPQSYSPLHF,TRBV7-8,15
CASSPLAGGPVYEQYF,TRBV11-2,16
CASAQRRGGEGETQYF,TRBV18,16
CASSPHRGVHNSPLHF,TRBV18,16
CASSQSGARGYGYTF,TRBV4-2,15
CASSLGRTSGSSSTDTQYF,TRBV5-1,19
CASRTVSGYSYEQYF,TRBV28,15
CASSLSGGAGYTF,TRBV7-8,13
CASSPGLASSRTAGELFF,TRBV18,18
CASSWGLGEGEQFF,TRBV5-6,14
CASSIDRGENNEQFF,TRBV6-5,15
CASRSSGGDEQYF,TRBV4-1,13
CASSPHSDTGELFF,TRBV11-3,14
CASSDWTGNNEQFF,TRBV2,14
CASSLGGKGGKTQETQYF,TRBV11-2,18
CASSNLGTGVLDTQYF,TRBV19,16
CASSHGRGGSYEQYF,TRBV5-1,15
CAWSRLASRDRGSGDTF,TRBV30,17
CASRNHGRRGEGF,TRBV28,13
CSVERNRPSTYNEQFF,TRBV29-1,16
CASRGTGGATPQHF,TRBV2,14
CASSDSRGGEQFF,TRBV6-4,13
CASSIGTGRGVGYTF,TRBV19,15
CASSSQGAGTGELFF,TRBV7-3,15
CASSFRYEQYF,TRBV11-2,11